These T cell receptor beta chains were read from a single sample in a study of shared clonotypes between healthy human individuals. Sequencing was performed with immunoSEQ multiplex PCR; in TCRdb, only in-frame clones are kept and a portion is missing. The sample gives under 2,500,000 clones, approximately 94% of which show up once; over 0.1% is in the top ten. The sample consisted of naive CD4+ T cells sorted from blood. All receptors derive from a man between 18 and 29 years old in good health. CDR3s include the opening cysteine and the closing phenylalanine or tryptophan. The D gene is left open where the match is weak. Clone size is given for some rows only: seen once, a few or many times, or a class if the clone is expanded.

j_call: TRBJ1-3; d_call: TRBD1; v_call: TRBV7-2; clone_size: -; cdr3_nt: TGTGCCAGCAGCTTAGTGACAGGGGCTGGAAACACCATATATTTT; cdr3_aa: CASSLVTGAGNTIYF
j_call: TRBJ2-7; d_call: -; v_call: TRBV11-3; clone_size: -; cdr3_nt: TGTGCCAGCACCCCTAGCAGCTCCGCGGCTAGCTCCTACGAGCAGTACTTC; cdr3_aa: CASTPSSSAASSYEQYF
j_call: TRBJ1-2; d_call: -; v_call: TRBV5-4; clone_size: -; cdr3_nt: TGTGCCAGCAGCATCCCCGGGGGCCTCTATGGCTACACCTTC; cdr3_aa: CASSIPGGLYGYTF
j_call: TRBJ2-2; d_call: -; v_call: TRBV30; clone_size: -; cdr3_nt: TGTGCCTCTGAGGGTGACGCGAACACCGGGGAGCTGTTTTTT; cdr3_aa: CASEGDANTGELFF
j_call: TRBJ2-3; d_call: -; v_call: TRBV7-8; clone_size: -; cdr3_nt: TGTGCCAGCAGCTCCTTTATGACAGATACGCAGTATTTT; cdr3_aa: CASSSFMTDTQYF
j_call: TRBJ1-1; d_call: -; v_call: TRBV10-2; clone_size: once; cdr3_nt: TGCGCCAGCAGTCAGGGTTTGGGTGAAGCTTTCTTT; cdr3_aa: CASSQGLGEAFF
j_call: TRBJ1-4; d_call: -; v_call: TRBV30; clone_size: once; cdr3_nt: TGTGCCTGGAGTGGGGGGGCTGGACAACGAGAAAAACTGTTTTTT; cdr3_aa: CAWSGGAGQREKLFF
j_call: TRBJ2-1; d_call: TRBD1; v_call: TRBV7-9; clone_size: -; cdr3_nt: TGTGCCAAAGGCGGGACAGGGTACAATGAGCAGTTCTTC; cdr3_aa: CAKGGTGYNEQFF
j_call: TRBJ2-2; d_call: TRBD2; v_call: TRBV5-1; clone_size: -; cdr3_nt: TGCGCCAGCAGCTTGAGGCTAGCGGCCAACACCGGGGAGCTGTTTTTT; cdr3_aa: CASSLRLAANTGELFF
j_call: TRBJ1-5; d_call: TRBD1; v_call: TRBV19; clone_size: -; cdr3_nt: TGTGCCACCGTACAGGGGTTCAATCAGCCCCAGCATTTT; cdr3_aa: CATVQGFNQPQHF
j_call: TRBJ1-2; d_call: -; v_call: TRBV19; clone_size: -; cdr3_nt: TGTGCCAGTAGTCCCCCAGCAGGATTGAGTGGCTACACCTTC; cdr3_aa: CASSPPAGLSGYTF
j_call: TRBJ2-7; d_call: TRBD2; v_call: TRBV7-2; clone_size: -; cdr3_nt: TGTGCCAGCAGCTTCGGCCGCGGGAGTACCTACGAGCAGTACTTC; cdr3_aa: CASSFGRGSTYEQYF
j_call: TRBJ2-3; d_call: TRBD2; v_call: TRBV9; clone_size: -; cdr3_nt: TGTGCCAGCAGCGCGGCGGGAGGGCCCCCAGATACGCAGTATTTT; cdr3_aa: CASSAAGGPPDTQYF
j_call: TRBJ1-3; d_call: -; v_call: TRBV11-2; clone_size: once; cdr3_nt: TGTGCCAGCAGCTTCGGTGACTCTGGAAACACCATATATTTT; cdr3_aa: CASSFGDSGNTIYF
j_call: TRBJ2-1; d_call: TRBD2; v_call: TRBV4-3; clone_size: -; cdr3_nt: TGCGCCAGCAGCCAAGATAACATGGGACTAGCGAGCAATGAGCAGTTCTTC; cdr3_aa: CASSQDNMGLASNEQFF
j_call: TRBJ2-7; d_call: -; v_call: TRBV25-1; clone_size: -; cdr3_nt: TGTGCCAGCAGTGCGGCACCCCACCCAGCTAACTCCTACGAGCAGTACTTC; cdr3_aa: CASSAAPHPANSYEQYF
j_call: TRBJ2-2; d_call: TRBD2; v_call: TRBV9; clone_size: -; cdr3_nt: TGTGCCAGCAGCCCGTTACCTCCTAGCGGGTACACCGGGGAGCTGTTTTTT; cdr3_aa: CASSPLPPSGYTGELFF
j_call: TRBJ1-2; d_call: -; v_call: TRBV11-3; clone_size: few; cdr3_nt: TGTGCCAGCAGCTTAGGGGGGGACTATGGCTACACCTTC; cdr3_aa: CASSLGGDYGYTF
j_call: TRBJ2-6; d_call: -; v_call: TRBV6-1; clone_size: -; cdr3_nt: TGTGCCAGCAGTGTGGAAAGGGGAAAAGGGGCCAACGTCCTGACTTTC; cdr3_aa: CASSVERGKGANVLTF
j_call: TRBJ1-2; d_call: -; v_call: TRBV5-4; clone_size: -; cdr3_nt: TGTGCCAGCAGCAATTTTGGGAGTACAAACTATGGCTACACCTTC; cdr3_aa: CASSNFGSTNYGYTF
j_call: TRBJ2-7; d_call: -; v_call: TRBV29-1; clone_size: -; cdr3_nt: TGCAGCGTTGACAGGGGACCGGGGTACGAGCAGTACTTC; cdr3_aa: CSVDRGPGYEQYF
j_call: TRBJ1-2; d_call: -; v_call: TRBV2; clone_size: -; cdr3_nt: TGTGCCAGCAGTGAGGGTCAGAACTATGGCTACACCTTC; cdr3_aa: CASSEGQNYGYTF
j_call: TRBJ2-3; d_call: TRBD2; v_call: TRBV5-1; clone_size: -; cdr3_nt: TGCGCCAGCAGCATAACTAGCGGAGTCACAGATACGCAGTATTTT; cdr3_aa: CASSITSGVTDTQYF
j_call: TRBJ1-6; d_call: -; v_call: TRBV27; clone_size: -; cdr3_nt: TGTGCCAGCAGTTTTGTAGCTTCACCCCTCCACTTT; cdr3_aa: CASSFVASPLHF
j_call: TRBJ1-2; d_call: -; v_call: TRBV29-1; clone_size: -; cdr3_nt: TGCAGCGTTTGGACGGGCTATGGCTACACCTTC; cdr3_aa: CSVWTGYGYTF
j_call: TRBJ1-6; d_call: TRBD1; v_call: TRBV5-4; clone_size: -; cdr3_nt: TGTGCCAGCAGCTTCGAACCGGGACAGTCAAATTCACCCCTCCACTTT; cdr3_aa: CASSFEPGQSNSPLHF
j_call: TRBJ2-1; d_call: -; v_call: TRBV30; clone_size: once; cdr3_nt: TGTGCCTGGAGTCCCCTGAGGGGGACTGTCAATGAGCAGTTCTTC; cdr3_aa: CAWSPLRGTVNEQFF
j_call: TRBJ2-7; d_call: TRBD1; v_call: TRBV19; clone_size: once; cdr3_nt: TGTGCCACCGCCGGGACAGGGGCTATTGAGCAGTACTTC; cdr3_aa: CATAGTGAIEQYF
j_call: TRBJ2-5; d_call: TRBD2; v_call: TRBV30; clone_size: -; cdr3_nt: TGTGCCTGGAGTGTAAGGGCGGGAGGGGTTGGGACCCAGTACTTC; cdr3_aa: CAWSVRAGGVGTQYF
j_call: TRBJ2-1; d_call: -; v_call: TRBV9; clone_size: -; cdr3_nt: TGTGCCAGCAGTACCCGGGCCGTTACTTCCAATGAGCAGTTCTTC; cdr3_aa: CASSTRAVTSNEQFF